This T cell receptor beta chain was obtained from a study of cytomegalovirus exposure and HLA in healthy donors. The donors were part of the roughly 130-subject validation cohort, which stood apart from the roughly 700-subject first cohort. The CDR3 runs 18 residues. V lost 5 bases, J lost 9 bases, and 16 bases stayed unmatched. Germline CDR1 is SGHVS and CDR2 is FNYEAQ. Assay: immunoSEQ multiplex PCR; the TCRdb copy retains only in-frame clones and omits some. The sample lists 120,000 to 150,000 clones, approximately 89% occurring once. The clonotype originates from a man aged 18 to 29 in good health and CMV-seronegative. This chain joins TRBV7-6 and TRBJ2-1; 13 bases match TRBD2. The source material was PBMCs. The CDR3 DNA reads TGTGCCAGCAGCCCTCGAGAGGGGGCGGGACTAGCGGGATTTGAGCAGTTCTTC. Amino acids: CASSPREGAGLAGFEQFF.